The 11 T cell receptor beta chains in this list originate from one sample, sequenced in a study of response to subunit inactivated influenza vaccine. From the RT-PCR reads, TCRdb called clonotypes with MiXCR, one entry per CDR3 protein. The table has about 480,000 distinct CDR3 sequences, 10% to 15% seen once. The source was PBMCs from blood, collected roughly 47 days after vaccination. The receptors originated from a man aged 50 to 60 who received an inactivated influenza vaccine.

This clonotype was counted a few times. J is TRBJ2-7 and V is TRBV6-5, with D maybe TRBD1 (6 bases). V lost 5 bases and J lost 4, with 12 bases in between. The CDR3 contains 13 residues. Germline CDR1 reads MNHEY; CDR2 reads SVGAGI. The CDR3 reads CASSHDRFYEQYF. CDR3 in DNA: TGTGCCAGCAGTCACGACAGGTTTTACGAGCAGTACTTC.

CDR3 loop: CSTLGGRAVNEQFF. In DNA, the CDR3 is TGCAGTACCTTGGGCGGGAGGGCCGTCAATGAGCAGTTCTTC. The chain carries TRBV20-1 and TRBJ2-1, with 9 bases lining up with TRBD2. V dropped 8 bases and J dropped 6; count of bases not matched to a gene: 11. This CDR3 is 14 amino acids long. Germline V CDR1 and CDR2: DFQATT, SNEGSKA (reference sequence).

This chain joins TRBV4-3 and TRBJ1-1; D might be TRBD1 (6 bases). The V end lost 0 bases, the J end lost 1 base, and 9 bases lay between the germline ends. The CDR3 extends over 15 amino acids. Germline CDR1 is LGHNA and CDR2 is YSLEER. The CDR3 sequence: CASSQDWGQNTEAFF. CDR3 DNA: TGCGCCAGCAGCCAAGATTGGGGGCAGAACACTGAAGCTTTCTTT.

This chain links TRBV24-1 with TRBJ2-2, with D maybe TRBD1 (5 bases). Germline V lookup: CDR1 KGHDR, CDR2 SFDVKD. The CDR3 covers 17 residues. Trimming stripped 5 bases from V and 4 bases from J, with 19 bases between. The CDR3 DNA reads TGTGCCACCAGTGGCCAAGGGTCAGGGTTGGGCACCGGGGAGCTGTTTTTT. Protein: CATSGQGSGLGTGELFF.

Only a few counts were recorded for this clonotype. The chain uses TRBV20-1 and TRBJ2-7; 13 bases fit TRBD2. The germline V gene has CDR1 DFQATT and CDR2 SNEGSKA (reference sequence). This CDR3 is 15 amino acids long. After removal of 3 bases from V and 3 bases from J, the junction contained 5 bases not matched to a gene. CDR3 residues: CSASETSGRVYEQYF. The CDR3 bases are TGCAGTGCTAGCGAAACTAGCGGGAGGGTCTACGAGCAGTACTTC.

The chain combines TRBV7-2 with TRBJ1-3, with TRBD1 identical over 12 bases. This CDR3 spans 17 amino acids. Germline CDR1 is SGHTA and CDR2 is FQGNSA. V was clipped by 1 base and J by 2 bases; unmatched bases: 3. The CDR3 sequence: CASSLVGTGGTGNTIYF. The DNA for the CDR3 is TGTGCCAGCAGCTTAGTAGGGACAGGGGGCACTGGAAACACCATATATTTT.

The CDR3 bases are TGTGCCAGCAGTCAAGGGACAGCGGGAGAGACCCAGTACTTC. Translation: CASSQGTAGETQYF. This chain uses TRBV12-3 or TRBV12-4 with TRBJ2-5, with D perhaps matching TRBD1 (7 bases). The CDR3 spans 14 residues. Trimming took off 5 bases at V and 4 bases at J, with 14 bases between the two ends.

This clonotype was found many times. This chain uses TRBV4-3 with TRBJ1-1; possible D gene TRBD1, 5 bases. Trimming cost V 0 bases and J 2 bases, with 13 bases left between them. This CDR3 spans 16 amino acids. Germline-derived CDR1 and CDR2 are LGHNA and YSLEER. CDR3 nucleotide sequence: TGCGCCAGCAGCCAAGATCAGGCCGGGACCAACACTGAAGCTTTCTTT. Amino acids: CASSQDQAGTNTEAFF.

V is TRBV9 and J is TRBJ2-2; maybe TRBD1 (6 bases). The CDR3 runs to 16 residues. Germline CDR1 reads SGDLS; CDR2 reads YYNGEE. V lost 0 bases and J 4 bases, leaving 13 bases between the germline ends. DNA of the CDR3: TGTGCCAGCAGCGTAGCACAGGGTCAGGGCACCGGGGAGCTGTTTTTT. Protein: CASSVAQGQGTGELFF.

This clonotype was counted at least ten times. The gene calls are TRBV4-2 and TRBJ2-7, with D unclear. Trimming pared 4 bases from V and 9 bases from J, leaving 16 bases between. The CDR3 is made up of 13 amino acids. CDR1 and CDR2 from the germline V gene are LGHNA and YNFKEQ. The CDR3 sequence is CASSRFESQWQYF. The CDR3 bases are TGTGCCAGCAGCCGGTTTGAGTCTCAGTGGCAGTACTTC.

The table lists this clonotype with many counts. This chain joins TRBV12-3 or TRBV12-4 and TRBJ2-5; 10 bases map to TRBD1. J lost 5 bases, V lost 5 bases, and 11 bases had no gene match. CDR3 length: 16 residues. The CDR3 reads CASSPRQGAWVETQYF. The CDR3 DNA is TGTGCCAGCAGTCCTAGACAGGGGGCCTGGGTTGAGACCCAGTACTTC.